This T cell receptor beta chain was obtained from a study of T cells in Graves' hyperthyroidism and ophthalmopathy. The CDR3 is 15 amino acids. Germline lookup yields CDR1 SGHTA and CDR2 FQGNSA. V gave up 5 bases and J gave up 2 bases, with 12 bases separating them. If no ophthalmopathy progression occurred within 18 months, Graves' hyperthyroidism was stable. The diagnostic basis comprised clinical symptoms, serum thyroxine and TRAb, thyroid ultrasound and orbital computed tomography. Overall study results and limits: Before onset, ophthalmopathy was predicted by the model a median around 6 months earlier. Most thyroid clonotypes that were expanded above 0.001 also turned up in blood.

Amplification of TCR beta CDR3 regions used RNA as the template. Researchers ran a first-round RT-PCR on the TCR CDR3 using the HTBI primer set. MiXCR was run by TCRdb on the multiplex PCR reads, yielding one entry per CDR3 protein. The repertoire holds a few hundred thousand distinct CDR3 sequences, less than 20% seen once, with around 7.3% in the top ten. This clonotype was seen many times. Antigen specificity is unknown. The source material was blood. This sequence originates from a woman in her 30s with Graves' hyperthyroidism. This chain links TRBV7-2 with TRBJ2-2; unclear D gene. The CDR3 DNA sequence: TGTGCCAGCAGCGTCACCCCAATAAACACCGGGGAGCTGTTTTTT. Translated, it gives CASSVTPINTGELFF.